A single T cell receptor beta chain is shown here with its context. The sample originates from a study of CD8 T cells in Susac syndrome. At the level of the study: Patients with Susac syndrome, at blood draw, were therapy-naive, on corticosteroids, or on intravenous immunoglobulin alone.

An input of about 0.5 to 1 ug of RNA was subjected to reverse transcription using random hexamers. immunoSEQ multiplex PCR amplified TCR beta CDR3 across 54 Vbeta, 13 Jbeta. One entry per CDR3 protein results from TCRdb running MiXCR on the immunoSEQ multiplex PCR reads. The sample consists of 150,000 or so distinct CDR3 sequences, 95% to 96% of them appearing once. Trimming shortened V by 2 bases and J by 4 bases, and 9 bases separated the two germline ends. The length of the CDR3 is 13 residues. Germline CDR1 is SNHLY and CDR2 is FYNNEI. Patients with Susac syndrome fulfilled recently defined diagnostic criteria for definite or probable disease.

The specimen sequenced was CD4+ T cells from PBMCs. The clonotype comes from a human donor with Susac syndrome. The J gene is TRBJ2-7, the V gene TRBV2, with D possibly TRBD2 on 6 matching bases. CDR3 sequence (DNA): TGTGCCAGCAGTGAAAGGGAGGAGTACGAGCAGTACGTC. Amino acid sequence: CASSEREEYEQYV.